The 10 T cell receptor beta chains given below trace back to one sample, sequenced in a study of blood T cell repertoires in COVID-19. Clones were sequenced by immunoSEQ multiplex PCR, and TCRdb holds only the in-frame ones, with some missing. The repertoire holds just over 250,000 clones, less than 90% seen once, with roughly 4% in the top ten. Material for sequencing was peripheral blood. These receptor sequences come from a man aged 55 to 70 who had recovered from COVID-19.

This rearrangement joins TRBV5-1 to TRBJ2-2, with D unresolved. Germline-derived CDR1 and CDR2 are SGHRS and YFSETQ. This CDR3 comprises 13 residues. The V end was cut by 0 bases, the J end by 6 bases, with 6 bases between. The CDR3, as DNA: TGCGCCAGCAGCTTGGGTTCGGCCGGGGAGCTGTTTTTT. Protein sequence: CASSLGSAGELFF.

The CDR3 DNA follows: TGTGCCTGGAGTCAACAGGGGCCAGTTGCTGGCTACACCTTC. Amino acid sequence: CAWSQQGPVAGYTF. The rearrangement links TRBV30 to TRBJ1-2; 7 positions agree with TRBD1. The germline gives CDR1 GTSNPN, CDR2 SVGIG (reference sequence). V trimming: 2 bases; J trimming: 7 bases; junction bases outside the gene matches: 10. The CDR3 spans 14 residues. Looking up the rest from reference TRBV30 and TRBJ1-2 gives the full variable domain: SQTIHQWPATLVQPVGSPLSLECTVEGTSNPNLYWYRQAAGRGLQLLFYSVGIGQISSEVPQNLSASRPQDRQFILSSKKLLLSDSGFYLCAWSQQGPVAGYTFGSGTRLTVV.

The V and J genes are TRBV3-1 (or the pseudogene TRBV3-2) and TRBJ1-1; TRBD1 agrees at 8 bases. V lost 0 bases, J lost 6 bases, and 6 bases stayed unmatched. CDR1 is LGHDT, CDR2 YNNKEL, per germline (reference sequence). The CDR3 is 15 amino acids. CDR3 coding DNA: TGTGCCAGCAGCCAAGAACGCAGGGGGCTCGCTGAAGCTTTCTTT. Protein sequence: CASSQERRGLAEAFF.

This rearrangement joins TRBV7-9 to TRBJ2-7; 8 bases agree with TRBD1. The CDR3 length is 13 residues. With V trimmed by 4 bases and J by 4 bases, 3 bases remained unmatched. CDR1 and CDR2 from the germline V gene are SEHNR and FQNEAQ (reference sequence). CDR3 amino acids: CASSWGTGYEQYF. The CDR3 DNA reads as TGTGCCAGCAGCTGGGGGACAGGTTACGAGCAGTACTTC.

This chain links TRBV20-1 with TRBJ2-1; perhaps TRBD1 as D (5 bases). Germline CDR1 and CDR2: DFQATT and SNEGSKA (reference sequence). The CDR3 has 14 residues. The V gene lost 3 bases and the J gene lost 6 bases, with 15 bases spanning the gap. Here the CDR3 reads CSASIGRQINEQFF. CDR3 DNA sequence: TGCAGTGCTAGTATTGGGCGACAGATCAATGAGCAGTTCTTC.

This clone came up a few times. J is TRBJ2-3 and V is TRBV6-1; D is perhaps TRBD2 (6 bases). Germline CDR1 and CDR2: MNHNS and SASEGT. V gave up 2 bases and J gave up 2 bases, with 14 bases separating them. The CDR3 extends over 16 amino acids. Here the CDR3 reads CASSEPLAVTTDTQYF. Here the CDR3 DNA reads TGTGCCAGCAGTGAACCCTTAGCGGTAACCACAGATACGCAGTATTTT.

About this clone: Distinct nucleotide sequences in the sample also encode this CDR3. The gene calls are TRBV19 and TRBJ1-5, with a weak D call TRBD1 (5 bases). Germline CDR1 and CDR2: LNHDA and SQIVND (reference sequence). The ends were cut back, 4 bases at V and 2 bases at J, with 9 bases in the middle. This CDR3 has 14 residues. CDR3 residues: CASSSRGGNQPQHF. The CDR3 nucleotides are TGTGCCAGTAGTAGTAGGGGTGGCAATCAGCCCCAGCATTTT.

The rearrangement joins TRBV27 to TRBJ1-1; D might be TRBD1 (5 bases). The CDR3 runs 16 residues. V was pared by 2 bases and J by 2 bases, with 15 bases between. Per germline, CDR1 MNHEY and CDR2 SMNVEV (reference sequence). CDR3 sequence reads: CASSLRPPQVNTEAFF. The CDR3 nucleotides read TGTGCCAGCAGTTTACGTCCCCCACAGGTTAACACTGAAGCTTTCTTT.

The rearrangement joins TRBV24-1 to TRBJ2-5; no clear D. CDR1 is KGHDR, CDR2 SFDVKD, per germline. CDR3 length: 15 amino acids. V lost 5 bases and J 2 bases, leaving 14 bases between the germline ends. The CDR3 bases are TGTGCCACCAGTGGAAGCGCGGTTCAACAAGAGACCCAGTACTTC. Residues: CATSGSAVQQETQYF.

Here the CDR3 DNA reads TGTGCCAGCAGCTTACAGGGGTACCAAGAGACCCAGTACTTC. Its translation: CASSLQGYQETQYF. The gene calls are TRBV7-9 and TRBJ2-5; D might be TRBD1 (6 bases). This CDR3 has 14 residues. Trimming took off 2 bases at V and 0 bases at J, with 7 bases between the two ends. Per germline, CDR1 SEHNR and CDR2 FQNEAQ (reference sequence). The full variable domain, with the rest looked up from reference TRBV7-9 and TRBJ2-5, is DTGVSQNPRHKITKRGQNVTFRCDPISEHNRLYWYRQTLGQGPEFLTYFQNEAQLEKSRLLSDRFSAERPKGSFSTLEIQRTEQGDSAMYLCASSLQGYQETQYFGPGTRLLVL.